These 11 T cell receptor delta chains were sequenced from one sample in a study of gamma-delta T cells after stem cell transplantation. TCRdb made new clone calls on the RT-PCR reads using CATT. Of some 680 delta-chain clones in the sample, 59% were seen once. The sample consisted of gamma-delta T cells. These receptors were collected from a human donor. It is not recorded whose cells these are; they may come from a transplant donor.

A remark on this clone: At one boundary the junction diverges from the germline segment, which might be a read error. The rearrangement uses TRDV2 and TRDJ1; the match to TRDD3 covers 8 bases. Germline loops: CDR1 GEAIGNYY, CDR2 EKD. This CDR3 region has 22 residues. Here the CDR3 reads CACDTLLLQRNVNTGGNDKLIF. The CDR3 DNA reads TGTGCCTGTGACACCCTCCTTCTCCAACGAAACGTTAATACTGGGGGCAACGATAAGCTCATCTTT.

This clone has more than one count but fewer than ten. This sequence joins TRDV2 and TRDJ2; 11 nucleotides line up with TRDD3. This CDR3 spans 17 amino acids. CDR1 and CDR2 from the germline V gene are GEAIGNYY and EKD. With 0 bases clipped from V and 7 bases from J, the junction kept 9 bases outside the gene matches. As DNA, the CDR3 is TGTGCCTGTGACACCGTGGGTGCTGGGGGATACAAAGCACAACTCTTCTTT. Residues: CACDTVGAGGYKAQLFF.

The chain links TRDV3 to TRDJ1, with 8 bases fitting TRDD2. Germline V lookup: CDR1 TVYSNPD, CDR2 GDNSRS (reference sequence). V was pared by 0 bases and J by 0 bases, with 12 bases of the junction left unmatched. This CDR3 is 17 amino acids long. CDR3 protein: CAFSASYPWGYTDKLIF. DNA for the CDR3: TGTGCCTTTAGTGCTTCCTACCCTTGGGGTTACACCGATAAACTCATCTTT.

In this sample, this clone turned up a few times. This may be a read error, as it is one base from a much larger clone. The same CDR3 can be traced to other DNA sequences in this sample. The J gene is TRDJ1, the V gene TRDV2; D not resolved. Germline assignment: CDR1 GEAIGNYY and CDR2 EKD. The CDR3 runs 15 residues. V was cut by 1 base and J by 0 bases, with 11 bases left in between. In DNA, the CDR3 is TGTGCCTGTGACACGGTCGGGCTAGACACCGATAAACTCATCTTT. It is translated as CACDTVGLDTDKLIF.

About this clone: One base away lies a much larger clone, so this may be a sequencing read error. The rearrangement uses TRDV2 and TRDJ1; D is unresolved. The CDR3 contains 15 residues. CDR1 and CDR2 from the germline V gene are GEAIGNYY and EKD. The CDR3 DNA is TGTGCCTGTGACACGGTCGGGTTAGACACCGATAACCTCATCTTT. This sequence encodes CACDTVGLDTDNLIF.

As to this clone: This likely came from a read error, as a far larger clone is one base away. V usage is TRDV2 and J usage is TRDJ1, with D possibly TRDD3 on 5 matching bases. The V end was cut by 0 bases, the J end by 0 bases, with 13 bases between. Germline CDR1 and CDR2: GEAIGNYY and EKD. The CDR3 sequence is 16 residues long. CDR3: CACDTAGASYTDKLIF. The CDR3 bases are TGTGCCTGTGACACCGCGGGGGCCTCGTACACCGATAAACTCATCTTT.

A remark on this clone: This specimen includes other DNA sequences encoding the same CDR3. In nucleotides, the CDR3 is TGTGCCTGTGACACCGGCGGGACCAGCTCCTGGGACACCCGACAGATGTTTTTC. It encodes CACDTGGTSSWDTRQMFF. The chain uses TRDV2 and TRDJ3; D gene uncertain. The germline V gene encodes CDR1 GEAIGNYY and CDR2 EKD. The CDR3 consists of 18 residues. Between the trimmed V and J ends, which lost 0 bases and 0 bases, there was a span of 11 bases.

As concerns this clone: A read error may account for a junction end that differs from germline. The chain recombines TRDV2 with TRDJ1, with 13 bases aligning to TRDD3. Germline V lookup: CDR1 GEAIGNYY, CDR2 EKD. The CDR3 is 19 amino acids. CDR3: CACDTIGSLGDTRTDNLIF. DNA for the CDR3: TGTGCCTGTGACACCATAGGGTCACTGGGGGATACGAGAACCGATAACCTCATCTTT.

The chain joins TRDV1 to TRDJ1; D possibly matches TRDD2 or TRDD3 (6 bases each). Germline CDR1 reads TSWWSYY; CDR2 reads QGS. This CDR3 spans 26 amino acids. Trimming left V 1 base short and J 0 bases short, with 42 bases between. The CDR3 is CALGEPLVLSFPAIRVGWDHTDKLIF. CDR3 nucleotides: TGTGCTCTTGGGGAACCTTTAGTTTTATCCTTCCCCGCGATACGGGTGGGTTGGGACCACACCGATAAACTCATCTTT.

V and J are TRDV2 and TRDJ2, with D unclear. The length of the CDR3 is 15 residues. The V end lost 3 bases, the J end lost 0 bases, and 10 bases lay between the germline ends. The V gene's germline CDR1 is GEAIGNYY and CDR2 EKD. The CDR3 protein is CACDSLVPLTAQLFF. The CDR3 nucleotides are TGTGCCTGTGACTCCCTAGTACCTTTGACAGCACAACTCTTCTTT.

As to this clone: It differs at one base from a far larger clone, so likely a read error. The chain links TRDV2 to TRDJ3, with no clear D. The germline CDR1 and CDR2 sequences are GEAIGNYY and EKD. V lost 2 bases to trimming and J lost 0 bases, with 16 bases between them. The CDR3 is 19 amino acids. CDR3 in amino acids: CACDKGGSSSSWDTRQMFF. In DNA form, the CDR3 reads TGTGCCTGTGACAAGGGAGGGAGCTCCAGCTCCTGGGACACCCGACAGATGTTTTTC.